Listed here are 25 T cell receptor beta chains from one sample, sequenced in a study of cytomegalovirus exposure and HLA in healthy donors. Generated by immunoSEQ multiplex PCR, the TCRdb table keeps only in-frame clones and is missing some. The table has about 160,000 clones, 85% to 90% seen once. The material sequenced was PBMCs. The receptors were gathered from a man younger than 30 in good health and CMV-seropositive.

The chain couples TRBV11-2 to TRBJ2-2, with D possibly being TRBD2 (6 bases). Germline values: CDR1 SGHAT, CDR2 FQNNGV. There are 16 residues in the CDR3. V was shortened by 0 bases and J by 7 bases, with 15 bases between the two germline ends. This CDR3 reads CASSLDLFGGGGELFF. The CDR3 DNA follows: TGTGCCAGCAGCTTAGATCTTTTCGGGGGTGGCGGGGAGCTGTTTTTT.

This rearrangement joins TRBV5-1 to TRBJ2-2; 8 nucleotides match TRBD2. Losses at the gene ends were 1 base for V and 3 bases for J; bases not matched to a gene: 5. CDR3 length: 16 amino acids. CDR1 is SGHRS and CDR2 is YFSETQ in the germline V gene. The CDR3 region is CASSLRPAGDTGELFF. The CDR3 DNA reads TGCGCCAGCAGCTTGCGTCCAGCGGGGGACACCGGGGAGCTGTTTTTT.

The J gene is TRBJ2-7, the V gene TRBV23-1, with 12 bases that match TRBD2. Being an ORF, TRBV23-1 has a function that is uncertain. This CDR3 is built from 19 residues. Losses at the gene ends were 1 base for V and 2 bases for J; bases not matched to a gene: 12. Here the CDR3 DNA reads TGCGCCAGCAGTCAATGCCTAGGACTAGCGGGAAAGATTGCCTACGAGCAGTACTTC. Its translation: CASSQCLGLAGKIAYEQYF.

The CDR3 region has the DNA TGTGCCTGCCGAGAGAGCGGGCCCACAGATACGCAGTATTTT. Its translation is CACRESGPTDTQYF. The rearrangement uses TRBV30 and TRBJ2-3, with a tentative D call TRBD2 (6 bases). The germline V and J ends were trimmed by 6 bases and 2 bases, with 15 bases remaining between them. The CDR3 extends over 14 amino acids. The germline V gene encodes CDR1 GTSNPN and CDR2 SVGIG (reference sequence).

The CDR3 DNA is TGTGCCAGCAGTGAAGTGGAGGAGGATGAAAAACTGTTTTTT. Amino acids: CASSEVEEDEKLFF. V usage is TRBV6-1 and J usage is TRBJ1-4; the D is unclear. Germline-derived CDR1 and CDR2 are MNHNS and SASEGT. The CDR3 is 14 residues long. V gave up 1 base and J gave up 6 bases, with 9 bases separating them.

The chain has TRBV19 and TRBJ1-3; no reliable D call. CDR1 is LNHDA and CDR2 is SQIVND in the germline V gene (reference sequence). Trimming left V 2 bases short and J 4 bases short, with 12 bases between. The CDR3 runs to 15 residues. The CDR3 reads CASSISQAGGNTIYF. CDR3 DNA sequence: TGTGCCAGTAGTATAAGTCAGGCGGGCGGAAACACCATATATTTT.

The chain couples TRBV7-3 to TRBJ2-3; 8 nucleotides match TRBD2. The CDR3 contains 14 residues. The V and J ends lost 4 bases and 3 bases, in that order; junction bases with no gene match: 3. The germline gives CDR1 SGHTA, CDR2 FQGTGA. CDR3 in DNA: TGTGCCAGCAGCTCGGCGGGAGGTACAGATACGCAGTATTTT. Translated: CASSSAGGTDTQYF.

The chain carries TRBV6-5 and TRBJ1-1, with TRBD1 matching 8 bases. V lost 6 bases to trimming and J lost 1 base; unmatched junction nucleotides: 7. CDR1 is MNHEY, CDR2 SVGAGI, per germline. CDR3 length equals 15 residues. Here the CDR3 reads CASSPLGQGNTEAFF. In DNA form, the CDR3 reads TGTGCCAGCAGCCCGCTCGGACAGGGGAACACTGAAGCTTTCTTT.

The J gene is TRBJ2-5, the V gene TRBV9, with D perhaps matching TRBD2 (5 bases). The CDR3 is 15 residues long. The V end was cut by 1 base, the J end by 4 bases, with 14 bases between. Germline V gives CDR1 SGDLS, CDR2 YYNGEE. The CDR3 loop is CASSVTTGVTETQYF. CDR3 DNA: TGTGCCAGCAGCGTAACCACCGGGGTTACAGAGACCCAGTACTTC.

The chain carries TRBV6-6 and TRBJ2-5; TRBD1 might be the D (5 bases). V was cut by 6 bases and J by 3 bases, with 5 bases left in between. Germline CDR1 reads MNHNY; CDR2 reads SVGAGI (reference sequence). There are 11 residues in the CDR3. The DNA for the CDR3 is TGTGCCAGCAGCAGGGAAGAGACCCAGTACTTC. This encodes CASSREETQYF.

V and J are TRBV28 and TRBJ1-1; the D is unclear. This CDR3 has 13 residues. V lost 6 bases, J lost 0 bases, and 8 bases lay in between. CDR1 and CDR2 (germline): MDHEN, SYDVKM. The CDR3 nucleotides are TGTGCCAGCAGGCAAGACTTGAACACTGAAGCTTTCTTT. This sequence encodes CASRQDLNTEAFF.

The rearrangement joins TRBV28 to TRBJ2-7; the D gene is possibly TRBD2 (7 bases). The ends were cut back, 8 bases at V and 6 bases at J, with 20 bases in the middle. Germline V CDR1 and CDR2: MDHEN, SYDVKM. CDR3 length: 14 amino acids. CDR3 nucleotide sequence: TGTGCCAGCGGGGCCGGGGGGCAGGTAGGCGAGCAGTACTTC. Translated: CASGAGGQVGEQYF.

This clone showed up just once. The chain employs TRBV9 and TRBJ2-3; no clear D. V lost 0 bases, J lost 0 bases, and 8 bases lay in between. CDR1 and CDR2 from the germline V gene are SGDLS and YYNGEE. The CDR3 length is 15 residues. The CDR3 DNA follows: TGTGCCAGCAGCGTAGACGGTCCTAGCACAGATACGCAGTATTTT. Translated, it gives CASSVDGPSTDTQYF. Based on the CDR3 plus reference TRBV9 and TRBJ2-3, the full variable domain is DSGVTQTPKHLITATGQRVTLRCSPRSGDLSVYWYQQSLDQGLQFLIQYYNGEERAKGNILERFSAQQFPDLHSELNLSSLELGDSALYFCASSVDGPSTDTQYFGPGTRLTVL.

V is TRBV6-6 and J is TRBJ1-5, with 7 bases aligning to TRBD1. Germline assignment: CDR1 MNHNY and CDR2 SVGAGI (reference sequence). CDR3 length: 13 residues. The trim removed 6 bases at V and 7 bases at J, leaving 6 bases unmatched. The CDR3 nucleotides read TGTGCCAGCAGAACAGGGGAGCACCAGCCCCAGCATTTT. Amino acid sequence: CASRTGEHQPQHF.

This chain's CDR3 is CASSPEAGYGYTF. The CDR3 DNA is TGTGCCAGCAGCCCCGAGGCGGGATATGGCTACACCTTC. The chain couples TRBV11-2 to TRBJ1-2, with D hard to call. The V end was cut by 5 bases, the J end by 5 bases, with 12 bases between. Germline-derived CDR1 and CDR2 are SGHAT and FQNNGV. The CDR3 totals 13 residues.

This chain joins TRBV6-6 and TRBJ2-1; 12 bases agree with TRBD1. The length of the CDR3 is 16 residues. Germline CDR1 and CDR2: MNHNY and SVGAGI (reference sequence). V trimming: 2 bases; J trimming: 8 bases; junction bases outside the gene matches: 7. The CDR3 nucleotides are TGTGCCAGCAGTTACCAATCGGGACAGGGGGCCGATGAGCAGTTCTTC. Protein product: CASSYQSGQGADEQFF.

The CDR3, as DNA: TGTGCCACCAGCGCCACAGGGGTCTATGGCTACACCTTC. This translates into CATSATGVYGYTF. The chain employs TRBV15 and TRBJ1-2; 7 nucleotides line up with TRBD1. After removal of 5 bases from V and 4 bases from J, the junction contained 4 bases not matched to a gene. This CDR3 has 13 amino acids. Per germline, CDR1 LNHNV and CDR2 YYDKDF (reference sequence).

About this clone itself: Relative to the germline gene, one junction end is altered; a read error may explain this. This rearrangement joins TRBV7-7 to TRBJ2-2; D unclear. Germline V gene sequence: CDR1 SSHAT, CDR2 FNYEAQ (reference sequence). CDR3 size: 13 residues. The CDR3 nucleotides read TGTGCTAGCAGCCTGGCGGAGACCGGGGAGCTGTTTTTT. The encoded protein is CASSLAETGELFF.

The genes are TRBV10-3 and TRBJ2-1; D might be TRBD1 (5 bases). The V and J ends lost 0 bases and 5 bases respectively, with 17 bases between them. This CDR3 region has 17 residues. Germline loops: CDR1 ENHRY, CDR2 SYGVKD. The CDR3 reads CAISESISRELNNEQFF. DNA of the CDR3: TGTGCCATCAGTGAGTCGATCTCCAGGGAACTAAACAATGAGCAGTTCTTC.

The rearrangement uses TRBV4-1 and TRBJ2-7; 9 bases map to TRBD1. CDR3 length: 16 amino acids. With 1 base clipped from V and 9 bases from J, the junction kept 13 bases outside the gene matches. Germline lookup yields CDR1 MGHRA and CDR2 YSYEKL. The CDR3 sequence: CASSQGLGTGSSGQYF. The CDR3 bases are TGCGCCAGCAGCCAAGGGCTAGGGACAGGGTCTTCAGGGCAGTACTTC.

The genes are TRBV10-3 and TRBJ2-7, with TRBD1 matching over 9 bases. V lost 6 bases and J lost 3; bases outside the gene matches: 3. CDR1 is ENHRY and CDR2 is SYGVKD in the germline V gene. This CDR3 is 13 amino acids long. The CDR3 DNA reads as TGTGCCATCAGCCCGGGACAGGGCTACGAGCAGTACTTC. Its protein product is CAISPGQGYEQYF.

The V and J genes are TRBV5-6 and TRBJ2-5; 7 bases agree with TRBD2. The V and J ends lost 1 base and 5 bases, in that order; junction bases with no gene match: 5. This CDR3 region has 14 residues. Germline loops: CDR1 SGHDT, CDR2 YYEEEE. The CDR3 nucleotides read TGTGCCAGCAGCTTGTTAGCGGGTATGGAGACCCAGTACTTC. Translating gives CASSLLAGMETQYF.

The CDR3 DNA is TGTGCCAGCAGCTTATTGGTCGCAGGGTTTTCTACTGAAGCTTTCTTT. Protein sequence: CASSLLVAGFSTEAFF. The genes are TRBV7-6 and TRBJ1-1, with D possibly TRBD1 on 5 matching bases. CDR1 and CDR2 from the germline V gene are SGHVS and FNYEAQ. V was pared by 2 bases and J by 5 bases, with 18 bases between. The CDR3 runs to 16 residues.

The chain recombines TRBV4-1 with TRBJ2-7; 13 nucleotides agree with TRBD2. The V gene's germline CDR1 is MGHRA and CDR2 YSYEKL. After removal of 1 base from V and 9 bases from J, the junction contained 6 bases not matched to a gene. CDR3 length: 15 residues. In nucleotides, the CDR3 is TGCGCCAGCAGCCAAGCCGGGACTAGCGGGAACGGGCAGTACTTC. Translation gives CASSQAGTSGNGQYF.

V is TRBV13 and J is TRBJ2-1; 8 bases agree with TRBD1. This CDR3 spans 15 amino acids. V lost 2 bases to trimming and J lost 7 bases; unmatched junction nucleotides: 7. Germline V lookup: CDR1 PRHDT, CDR2 FYEKMQ (reference sequence). CDR3 loop: CASSLTGTGGNEQFF. The CDR3 DNA sequence: TGTGCCAGCAGCTTAACCGGGACAGGTGGGAATGAGCAGTTCTTC.